The clone carrying this T cell receptor beta chain was counted ten times or more. What it binds is not known. The data derive from a study of response to subunit inactivated influenza vaccine. General study results and limits: Authors suggested each seasonal flu vaccination may recruit only limited numbers of new T cells.

TCRdb itself ran the RT-PCR reads through MiXCR, one entry per CDR3 protein. The table has roughly 520,000 distinct CDR3 sequences, around 25% seen once; the top ten hold approximately 2%. This specimen was CD4+ T cells sorted from PBMCs, taken about 5 days after vaccination. The sequence was obtained from a man between 45 and 60 years old who received an inactivated influenza vaccine.

The CDR3 DNA reads TGTGCCAGCCGCCGGCGAGGGGCGTACTCTGGAAACACCATATATTTT. This translates into CASRRRGAYSGNTIYF. This chain joins TRBV6-1 and TRBJ1-3, with a weak D call TRBD1 (5 bases). This CDR3 contains 16 residues. V lost 8 bases and J 0 bases, leaving 17 bases between the germline ends. CDR1 and CDR2 from the germline V gene are MNHNS and SASEGT.